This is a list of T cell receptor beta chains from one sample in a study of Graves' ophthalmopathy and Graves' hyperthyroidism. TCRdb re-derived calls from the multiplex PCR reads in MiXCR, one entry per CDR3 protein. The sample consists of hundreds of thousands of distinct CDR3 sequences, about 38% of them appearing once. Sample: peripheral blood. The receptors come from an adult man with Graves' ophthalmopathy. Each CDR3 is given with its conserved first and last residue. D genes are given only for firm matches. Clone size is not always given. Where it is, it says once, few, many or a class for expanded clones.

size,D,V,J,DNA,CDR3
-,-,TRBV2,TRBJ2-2,TGTGCCAGCAGTGCGGGGGGCGGCACCGGGGAGCTGTTTTTT,CASSAGGGTGELFF
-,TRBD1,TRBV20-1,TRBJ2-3,TGCAGTGCTAGAGGCAGACAGGGTAGCGCAGATACGCAGTATTTT,CSARGRQGSADTQYF
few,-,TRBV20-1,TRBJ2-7,TGCAGTGCTAGAGATCCCGGGACCGATTCCTACGAGCAGTACTTC,CSARDPGTDSYEQYF
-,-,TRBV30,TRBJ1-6,TGTGCCTCGGAGGGCGGGATGGATAATTCACCCCTCCACTTT,CASEGGMDNSPLHF
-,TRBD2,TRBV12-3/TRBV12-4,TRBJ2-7,TGTGCCAGCAGCCCAGCACTAGCGGGGGTCTACTCCTACGAGCAGTACTTC,CASSPALAGVYSYEQYF
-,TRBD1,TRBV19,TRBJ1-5,TGTGCCAGTACACCGGGACAGGGTGGTGAGACCCAGCATTTT,CASTPGQGGETQHF
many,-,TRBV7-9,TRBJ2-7,TGTGCCAGCAGCCGACTAGTTGGGGCCCCTCGAGACGAGCAGTACTTC,CASSRLVGAPRDEQYF
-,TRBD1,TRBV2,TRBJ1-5,TGTGCCAGCAGTGAGGCGGGACAGGGAGAGGGTCAGCCCCAGCATTTT,CASSEAGQGEGQPQHF
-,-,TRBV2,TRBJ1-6,TGTGCCAGCAGTGAAGTGGCAGGGATTAATTCACCCCTCCACTTT,CASSEVAGINSPLHF
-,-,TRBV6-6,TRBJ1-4,TGTGCCAGCACCTCCCATCAGCCGGGAGAAAAACTGTTTTTT,CASTSHQPGEKLFF
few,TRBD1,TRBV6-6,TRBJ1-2,TGTGCCAGCAGACCCGGGACAGGGTACTATGGCTACACCTTC,CASRPGTGYYGYTF
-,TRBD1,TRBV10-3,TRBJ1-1,TGTGCCATCAATAGACAGGGGAACACTGAAGCTTTCTTT,CAINRQGNTEAFF